Following are 14 T cell receptor beta chains from one sample sequenced in a study of human T cells and chemical hapten exposure. Time point noted: patch test 1, 2 weeks after DPC sensitization. The sample's treatment: therapeutic diphenylcyclopropenone sensitization with weekly scalp DPC. TCRdb recomputed calls from the RACE reads with MiXCR, one row per CDR3 protein. The data show around 100,000 distinct CDR3 sequences, more than 9.5% seen once. Sequences were derived from whole blood, sampled in connection with sensitization to the hapten diphenylcyclopropenone (DPC). These TCRs come from a woman aged 40 to 49 with alopecia areata. Some clones in this sample may be carry-over from other donors' samples.

This chain links TRBV28 with TRBJ2-4; tentatively, D is TRBD1 (6 bases). Trimming cost V 6 bases and J 8 bases, with 14 bases left between them. The CDR3 totals 13 residues. The V gene's germline CDR1 is MDHEN and CDR2 SYDVKM. In nucleotides, the CDR3 is TGTGCCAGCAGGAAGCAGGGGCAAGACATTCAGTACTTC. Amino acid sequence: CASRKQGQDIQYF.

This clonotype showed up just a few times. V and J are TRBV3-1 and TRBJ1-5; no reliable D call. Deletions cut 5 bases from V and 3 bases from J, with 26 bases between. Germline-derived CDR1 and CDR2 are LGHDT and YNNKEL (reference sequence). This CDR3 is 19 amino acids long. The CDR3 sequence is CASSSTPFGHNYINQPQHF. In DNA, the CDR3 is TGTGCCAGCAGCTCTACCCCCTTCGGGCATAATTACATCAATCAGCCCCAGCATTTT.

In its sample, this clonotype was seen a few times. CDR3: CASSQGGWDSYGYTF. The CDR3 nucleotides are TGTGCCAGCAGCCAAGGGGGCTGGGACAGCTATGGCTACACCTTC. The V gene is TRBV14, the J gene TRBJ1-2; 7 nucleotides line up with TRBD1. J was trimmed by 4 bases and V by 1 base; bases with no gene match: 6. The CDR3 has 15 amino acids. Germline CDR1 SGHDN, CDR2 FVKESK.

CDR3 nucleotide sequence: TGTGCCAGCAGCCCTGGGACTAGCGGGGGGTCCTACAATGAGCAGTTCTTC. Encoded protein: CASSPGTSGGSYNEQFF. V usage is TRBV11-2 and J usage is TRBJ2-1, with 15 bases that match TRBD2. The CDR3 totals 17 residues. The V gene end was trimmed by 5 bases and the J gene end by 1 base; junction bases not matched to a gene: 3. Germline CDR1 reads SGHAT; CDR2 reads FQNNGV.

At least ten counts were recorded for this clonotype. V usage is TRBV30 and J usage is TRBJ1-2; D is possibly TRBD1 (5 bases). CDR3 size: 12 residues. Germline V lookup: CDR1 GTSNPN, CDR2 SVGIG (reference sequence). V shed 4 bases and J shed 3 bases, with 9 bases lying between them. CDR3 bases: TGTGCCTGGAATGGGGACGACTATGGCTACACCTTC. It translates to CAWNGDDYGYTF.

The genes are TRBV18 and TRBJ1-2, with 7 bases that match TRBD1. Per germline, CDR1 KGHSH and CDR2 LQKENI. J lost 4 bases, V lost 3 bases, and 2 bases had no gene match. CDR3 size: 13 residues. CDR3 in DNA: TGTGCCAGCTCACCCGACAGGGCCTATGGCTACACCTTC. This translates into CASSPDRAYGYTF.

This clonotype came up a few times. This sequence joins TRBV5-1 and TRBJ2-3; D remains unclear. The CDR3 extends over 15 amino acids. Germline CDR1 and CDR2: SGHRS and YFSETQ. Trimming cost V 4 bases and J 5 bases, with 17 bases left between them. The CDR3 reads CASSLPGIPGDTQYF. The DNA for the CDR3 is TGCGCCAGCAGCCTCCCTGGGATACCCGGAGATACGCAGTATTTT.

The chain combines TRBV7-9 with TRBJ2-1; D possibly corresponds to TRBD2 (6 bases). The CDR3 consists of 13 residues. With 0 bases removed from V and 11 bases from J, the gap between germline ends came to 11 bases. Germline values: CDR1 SEHNR, CDR2 FQNEAQ (reference sequence). This chain's CDR3 is CASSLAGGNQQFF. The CDR3 bases are TGTGCCAGCAGCTTAGCGGGCGGGAATCAGCAGTTCTTC.

This clonotype has just a few counts. The gene calls are TRBV6-5 and TRBJ2-3; D might be TRBD1 (6 bases). CDR1 is MNHEY, CDR2 SVGAGI, per germline. The CDR3 covers 13 residues. Trimming took 8 bases from V and 6 from J, leaving 15 bases between them. The CDR3 DNA is TGTGCCAGCCGACGCTTAAGGGGGGATACGCAGTATTTT. It translates to CASRRLRGDTQYF.

This clonotype was detected ten times or more. CDR3 bases: TGTGCCAGCAGCCCAACCCGCCGGGGACGGGACAGCATTCAGTACTTC. Amino acid sequence: CASSPTRRGRDSIQYF. The chain uses TRBV6-2 or TRBV6-3 and TRBJ2-4, with 7 bases lining up with TRBD1. CDR1 MNHEY and CDR2 SVGEGT come from the germline V gene. The trim removed 6 bases at V and 9 bases at J, leaving 17 bases unmatched. The CDR3 runs to 16 residues.

This clonotype was counted many times. The DNA of the CDR3 is TGCAGCGTTGACATCACTGAAGCTTTCTTT. Protein product: CSVDITEAFF. This chain connects TRBV29-1 to TRBJ1-1; unclear D gene. In germline, CDR1 is SQVTM, CDR2 ANQGSEA. Trimming took 3 bases from V and 4 from J, leaving 3 bases between them. CDR3 length: 10 amino acids.

This clonotype has only a few counts. V and J are TRBV11-2 and TRBJ2-5, with 11 bases identical to TRBD2. The CDR3 sequence is 17 residues long. CDR1 SGHAT and CDR2 FQNNGV come from the germline V gene. V lost 1 base, J lost 5 bases, and 9 bases stayed unmatched. The CDR3 sequence is CASSLVPSGGSRETQYF. CDR3 DNA sequence: TGTGCCAGCAGCTTAGTCCCTAGCGGGGGGAGCCGGGAGACCCAGTACTTC.

The sample holds a few counts of this clonotype. The chain combines TRBV7-9 with TRBJ2-3; 8 nucleotides line up with TRBD2. Looked up from germline, CDR1 is SEHNR and CDR2 is FQNEAQ (reference sequence). The length of the CDR3 is 13 residues. V lost 8 bases, J lost 2 bases, and 3 bases stayed unmatched. CDR3 DNA sequence: TGTGCCAGCCGGCGGGAGGCCACAGATACGCAGTATTTT. Translated, it gives CASRREATDTQYF.

J is TRBJ1-1 and V is TRBV3-1; 7 bases fit TRBD1. Germline lookup yields CDR1 LGHDT and CDR2 YNNKEL (reference sequence). This CDR3 comprises 13 residues. The V segment lost 6 bases and the J segment 8 bases; nucleotides outside the gene matches: 9. CDR3 sequence: CASSDRAKVEAFF. The CDR3 DNA reads TGTGCCAGCAGTGACAGGGCGAAGGTGGAAGCTTTCTTT.